The TCR beta chain described here comes from a study of post-analysis software for immune sequencing data. Study-wide results and caveats: Patients used about five TRBV segments, including TRBV5-6, TRBV5-1 and TRBV20-1, more often than controls. Versus controls, multiple sclerosis patients showed significantly lower diversity (normalized Chao1).

Prepared libraries of TCR beta cDNA carried unique molecular identifiers. TCRdb re-called the PCR reads through MiXCR, storing one row per CDR3 protein. The sample lists around 770,000 distinct CDR3 sequences, under 60% occurring once. The CDR3 length is 16 residues. Germline V lookup: CDR1 SGHDN, CDR2 FVKESK. The J segment lost 4 bases and the V segment lost 3 bases, leaving 7 bases of the junction unmatched. This clonotype turned up a few times. The antigen is not known. Sequencing was done on a sample of blood. The TCR comes from a girl aged 10 to 17 with multiple sclerosis. The J gene is TRBJ2-1, the V gene TRBV14; TRBD2 matches at 9 bases. CDR3 residues: CASSHPAGGIYNEQFF. DNA for the CDR3: TGTGCCAGCAGCCATCCGGCGGGAGGGATTTACAATGAGCAGTTCTTC.